This paragraph reports one T cell receptor (beta chain). Antigen unknown. The source of the sample is a study of response to subunit inactivated influenza vaccine. Findings and caveats of the study: The authors suggested that every seasonal influenza vaccination recruits few new T cells.

TCRdb processed the RT-PCR reads anew with MiXCR; each CDR3 protein has one entry. This sample has a few hundred thousand distinct CDR3 sequences, with 13% to 15% found just once. V trimming: 1 base; J trimming: 5 bases; junction bases outside the gene matches: 6. CDR1 MGHRA and CDR2 YSYEKL come from the germline V gene. The CDR3 totals 16 residues. This TCR was recovered from a man aged 50 or older who received an inactivated influenza vaccine. J is TRBJ2-3 and V is TRBV4-1, with 10 nucleotides matching TRBD2. The sequenced sample was PBMCs from blood, obtained 12 days after vaccination. The DNA of the CDR3 is TGCGCCAGCAGCCAAGTCCTAGCGGGGGTTGGAGATACGCAGTATTTT. Amino acid sequence: CASSQVLAGVGDTQYF.